Listed below are T cell receptor beta chains from one sample, sequenced in a study of T cells in Graves' hyperthyroidism and ophthalmopathy. TCRdb re-called the multiplex PCR reads with MiXCR, one entry per CDR3 protein. The sample has around 300,000 distinct CDR3 sequences, 22% seen once. The specimen was blood. These receptors were collected from a man aged 30 to 45 with Graves' ophthalmopathy. CDR3s include the opening cysteine and the closing phenylalanine or tryptophan. The D gene is left open where the match is weak. Only some rows state a clone size, as once, few, many or a class for expanded clones.

v_call	j_call	d_call	cdr3_length	clone_size	cdr3_nt	cdr3_aa
TRBV11-2	TRBJ1-4	TRBD1	15	many	TGTGCCAGCAGCCCCCGGACAGGGGACGGTGAAAAACTGTTTTTT	CASSPRTGDGEKLFF
TRBV9	TRBJ2-7	TRBD2	15	few	TGTGCCAGCAGCGTAGGTCTAGCGGGAGCCTACGAGCAGTACTTC	CASSVGLAGAYEQYF
TRBV29-1	TRBJ2-7	-	12	few	TGCAGCGTTTGTCCCACCGCCTACGAGCAGTACTTC	CSVCPTAYEQYF
TRBV6-1	TRBJ1-5	TRBD1	13	many	TGTGCCAGCAGTACGGACAGGAGACAGCCCCAGCATTTT	CASSTDRRQPQHF
TRBV9	TRBJ1-2	-	15	-	TGTGCCAGCAGCGTAGATCTCAAAGGATCGCATGGCTACACCTTC	CASSVDLKGSHGYTF
TRBV2	TRBJ2-2	-	13	few	TGTGCCAGCAGGAGGGGGGACACCGGGGAGCTGTTTTTT	CASRRGDTGELFF
TRBV28	TRBJ2-7	-	15	few	TGTGCCAGCAGCCCGCTTTCCCAAGGGGACTACGAGCAGTACTTC	CASSPLSQGDYEQYF
TRBV3-1	TRBJ1-2	-	11	many	TGTGCCAGCAGCCAAGATATGGGCTACACCTTC	CASSQDMGYTF
TRBV5-1	TRBJ2-1	TRBD2	15	few	TGCGCCAGCAGCTTGCCGGGAGGGCCGAACAATGAGCAGTTCTTC	CASSLPGGPNNEQFF
TRBV9	TRBJ2-7	-	14	-	TGCGCCAGCAGCTCGGACAGTTCTGGCTACGAGCAGTACTTC	CASSSDSSGYEQYF
TRBV30	TRBJ2-7	-	14	many	TGTGCCTGTATACCCCACGGGACCCTCTACGAGCAGTACTTC	CACIPHGTLYEQYF
TRBV3-1	TRBJ1-2	-	16	many	TGTGCCAGCAGCCAAGGGTGGCGGCAGCTTAACTATGGCTACACCTTC	CASSQGWRQLNYGYTF
TRBV20-1	TRBJ2-7	TRBD1	13	few	TGCGGTGCTAGAAGGGACAGCTCCTACGAGCAGTACTTC	CGARRDSSYEQYF
TRBV2	TRBJ1-4	-	11	few	TGTGCCAGCAGTGCTCATGAAAAACTGTTTTTT	CASSAHEKLFF
TRBV7-9	TRBJ1-4	-	16	-	TGTGCCAGCAGCTCACTAGGGCAGGGCGAGCATGAAAAACTGTTTTTT	CASSSLGQGEHEKLFF
TRBV20-1	TRBJ1-5	-	15	-	TGCAGTGCCTCGGATGCAGGAGCCCTTAATCAGCCCCAGCATTTT	CSASDAGALNQPQHF
TRBV6-1	TRBJ2-1	-	16	few	TGTGCCAGCAGTGAATCGAATTTAAGGGGCTACAATGAGCAGTTCTTC	CASSESNLRGYNEQFF
TRBV30	TRBJ2-1	TRBD2	19	-	TGTGCCTGGAGTGAGGGGACTAGCGGGAGGATAGGGACCTACAATGAGCAGTTCTTC	CAWSEGTSGRIGTYNEQFF
TRBV24-1	TRBJ1-2	-	14	-	TGTGCCACCAGTGATCCCGGGGAGACGGGTGGCTACACCTTC	CATSDPGETGGYTF
TRBV30	TRBJ1-1	-	15	many	TGTGCCTGGAGTGAGACGGGCAGGGGAGTTACTGAAGCTTTCTTT	CAWSETGRGVTEAFF
TRBV2	TRBJ2-1	TRBD1	13	many	TGTGCCAGCAGCCAAACAGGGGGCGGTGAGCAGTTCTTC	CASSQTGGGEQFF
TRBV5-1	TRBJ2-5	-	16	many	TGCGCCAGCAGCTTGAGGGGCTCGACAGGCCAAGAGACCCAGTACTTC	CASSLRGSTGQETQYF
TRBV20-1	TRBJ2-7	-	15	few	TGCAGTGCTAGAGATTTGGCTAGCGAAACCTACGAGCAGTACTTC	CSARDLASETYEQYF
TRBV2	TRBJ2-2	-	16	-	TGTGCCAGCAGTGCCCGGGGGCTACTAGGGACCGGGGAGCTGTTTTTT	CASSARGLLGTGELFF
TRBV7-2	TRBJ2-3	-	13	many	TGTGCCAGCAGCTTAGTACTAGCCGATACGCAGTATTTT	CASSLVLADTQYF
TRBV19	TRBJ2-7	TRBD1	14	-	TGTGCCAGTAGGCCGCGAGGGGGCGCCTACGAGCAGTACTTC	CASRPRGGAYEQYF
TRBV7-9	TRBJ1-5	-	15	-	TGTGCCAGCAGCTTAGCATCGGTGGGCAATCAGCCCCAGCATTTT	CASSLASVGNQPQHF
TRBV28	TRBJ1-6	-	15	-	TGTGCCAGCAGACCCGACCTTTTTCGCGCGTCCCCCCTCCACTTT	CASRPDLFRASPLHF
TRBV27	TRBJ2-7	-	12	-	TGTGCCAGCAAAAACTCGTCCCACGAGCAGTACTTC	CASKNSSHEQYF
TRBV5-5	TRBJ2-2	TRBD2	16	-	TGTGCCAGCAGCTTTCGACTAGCGGTTAACACCGGGGAGCTGTTTTTT	CASSFRLAVNTGELFF
TRBV9	TRBJ1-2	-	15	few	TGTGCCAGCAGCGTAGTCGGGGACGCCCGGGGGGGCTACACCTTC	CASSVVGDARGGYTF
TRBV19	TRBJ2-7	-	14	-	TGTGCCAGTAGTATCGGAGGGGGCTCCTACGAGCAGTACTTC	CASSIGGGSYEQYF
TRBV28	TRBJ2-3	TRBD2	15	few	TGTGCCAGCCAAACTCTAGCGGGAGCCACAGATACGCAGTATTTT	CASQTLAGATDTQYF
TRBV28	TRBJ1-1	-	14	few	TGTGCCAGCAGCCTCGAGGGGATGAGCACTGAAGCTTTCTTT	CASSLEGMSTEAFF
TRBV12-5	TRBJ1-5	-	13	many	TGTGCTAGTAACACACATAGCAATCAGCCCCAGCATTTT	CASNTHSNQPQHF
TRBV29-1	TRBJ2-1	TRBD2	14	-	TGCAGCGTTGAACGGGGGAGGGCCTCAAATGAGCAGTTCTTC	CSVERGRASNEQFF
TRBV28	TRBJ2-3	-	15	few	TGTGCCAGCAGTTTCTACCTGCACCCTACAGATACGCAGTATTTT	CASSFYLHPTDTQYF
TRBV28	TRBJ2-5	-	14	-	TGTGCCAGCACCGAGGAGAGATTCCAAGAGACCCAGTACTTC	CASTEERFQETQYF
TRBV19	TRBJ1-2	TRBD1	13	once	TGTGCCAGTAGTCGGGACAGTCAATATGGCTACACCTTC	CASSRDSQYGYTF
TRBV12-3/TRBV12-4	TRBJ1-5	-	15	many	TGTGCCAGCAGTTCCGAACAGGGAGGAAGGCAGCCCCAGCATTTT	CASSSEQGGRQPQHF
TRBV20-1	TRBJ1-6	-	13	once	TGCAGTGCTGGAGGGACTGCCTATTCACCCCTCCACTTT	CSAGGTAYSPLHF
TRBV6-2/TRBV6-3	TRBJ2-7	TRBD1	14	-	TGTGCCAGCGCAAAAACAGGGGGGCCCTACGAGCAGTACTTC	CASAKTGGPYEQYF
TRBV20-1	TRBJ2-3	-	14	-	TGCAGTGCTAGAGATTATGCGGGCGCAGATACGCAGTATTTT	CSARDYAGADTQYF
TRBV27	TRBJ1-5	-	17	-	TGTGCCAGCAGCCCCCGATTAATCGCGGGCAGCAATCAGCCCCAGCATTTT	CASSPRLIAGSNQPQHF
TRBV20-1	TRBJ1-2	-	14	-	TGCAGTGCTAGACCGTCCTTGGGGGGAGATGGCTACACCTTC	CSARPSLGGDGYTF
TRBV7-2	TRBJ1-2	-	13	-	TGTGCCAGCAGCTTAGACCAGAACTATGGCTACACCTTC	CASSLDQNYGYTF
TRBV29-1	TRBJ2-1	-	15	few	TGCAGCGTTGATAGGTCCAGCCGGGGAAATAATGAGCAGTTCTTC	CSVDRSSRGNNEQFF
TRBV6-1	TRBJ2-5	TRBD2	17	few	TGTGCCAGCACCGAAGAGGTTTTCGCGGGAGAGCAGGAGACCCAGTACTTC	CASTEEVFAGEQETQYF
TRBV11-2	TRBJ2-1	-	16	many	TGTGCCAGCAGCTTGGTCGGGGTTAAATCCTACAATGAGCAGTTCTTC	CASSLVGVKSYNEQFF
TRBV13	TRBJ1-2	-	14	-	TGTGCCAGCAGCTTACAGGGGTATTCGGATGGCTACACCTTC	CASSLQGYSDGYTF